Following are 25 T cell receptor beta chains from one sample sequenced in a study of regulatory T cells in long-lasting Graves disease. Libraries of TCR beta came from iRepertoire HTBI primers plus Arm-PCR of CDR3 regions. TCRdb re-analysed the multiplex PCR reads in MiXCR, keeping a single row per CDR3 protein. The sample shows around 460,000 distinct CDR3 sequences, about 22% of them seen only once. As for time point: persistent/refractory GD, antithyroid drugs over 5 years with positive TRAb. After RNA was extracted from PBMCs, the TCR library was made from it. The specimen comprised peripheral blood mononuclear cells (PBMCs), sampled when the disease was refractory, from a patient treated with antithyroid drugs. These receptors were taken from a female donor with Graves disease.

This clonotype was seen at least ten times. This chain links TRBV28 with TRBJ1-6; possible D gene TRBD1, 6 bases. The CDR3 sequence is 15 residues long. Germline V gives CDR1 MDHEN, CDR2 SYDVKM. Trimming cost V 4 bases and J 8 bases, with 15 bases left between them. As DNA, the CDR3 is TGTGCCAGCAGTTCACATCAGGGGTCCGATTCACCCCTCCACTTT. The encoded protein is CASSSHQGSDSPLHF. Together with reference TRBV28 and TRBJ1-6, the CDR3 gives the full variable domain: DVKVTQSSRYLVKRTGEKVFLECVQDMDHENMFWYRQDPGLGLRLIYFSYDVKMKEKGDIPEGYSVSREKKERFSLILESASTNQTSMYLCASSSHQGSDSPLHFGNGTRLTVT.

CDR3 in DNA: TGTGCCACCAGTGAGTTCGAGGAGACCGGGGAGCTGTTTTTT. Amino acid sequence: CATSEFEETGELFF. The chain uses TRBV24-1 and TRBJ2-2; D is unresolved. The germline V gene has CDR1 KGHDR and CDR2 SFDVKD. The CDR3 sequence is 14 residues long. Deletions cut 4 bases from V and 5 bases from J, with 10 bases between.

The table lists this clonotype with a few counts. The chain recombines TRBV24-1 with TRBJ2-5; 10 positions agree with TRBD1. From germline, CDR1 is KGHDR and CDR2 SFDVKD. The CDR3 consists of 14 residues. Trimming took 5 bases from V and 4 from J; bases not matched to a gene: 3. The CDR3 sequence: CATSAGTGVETQYF. The CDR3 coding sequence is TGTGCCACCAGTGCCGGGACAGGGGTAGAGACCCAGTACTTC.

This clonotype has just a few counts. V usage is TRBV7-6 and J usage is TRBJ2-2; D remains ambiguous. The V and J ends lost 4 bases and 9 bases respectively, with 9 bases between them. This CDR3 is built from 12 residues. CDR1 and CDR2 (germline): SGHVS, FNYEAQ. The CDR3, as DNA: TGTGCCAGCAGCTCCACCGACCGGGAGCTGTTTTTT. Residues: CASSSTDRELFF.

This clonotype was counted between two and nine times. The genes are TRBV30 and TRBJ2-2; either TRBD1 or TRBD2 may supply D (5 bases each). The V gene's germline CDR1 is GTSNPN and CDR2 SVGIG (reference sequence). The CDR3 loop spans 14 amino acids. Trimming stripped 2 bases from V and 3 bases from J, with 10 bases between. The CDR3 is CAWSHGADTGELFF. The DNA of the CDR3 is TGTGCCTGGAGTCACGGGGCTGACACCGGGGAGCTGTTTTTT.

This clonotype was observed a single time. Mismatch with germline at one junction end may stem from a read error. This rearrangement joins TRBV7-7 to TRBJ2-2; D is unresolved. The length of the CDR3 is 13 residues. Per germline, CDR1 SSHAT and CDR2 FNYEAQ (reference sequence). CDR3 in DNA: TGTGCTAGCAGCTCCCACTTGACCGGGGAGCTGTTTTTT. This sequence encodes CASSSHLTGELFF.

This clonotype was found a few times. The chain carries TRBV18 and TRBJ2-5; possibly TRBD1 or TRBD2 for D (5 bases each). The germline gives CDR1 KGHSH, CDR2 LQKENI. V was trimmed by 2 bases and J by 14 bases, leaving 18 bases between them. The CDR3 is made up of 13 amino acids. In DNA, the CDR3 is TGTGCCAGCTCACCAAGCGTGGGGGACCCCCCTTACTTC. Translated, it gives CASSPSVGDPPYF. The variable domain in full, completed from reference TRBV18 and TRBJ2-5, reads NAGVMQNPRHLVRRRGQEARLRCSPMKGHSHVYWYRQLPEEGLKFMVYLQKENIIDESGMPKERFSAEFPKEGPSILRIQQVVRGDSAAYFCASSPSVGDPPYFGPGTRLLVL.

This clonotype was seen only a few times. The CDR3 region is CASNLDLGGYTF. The CDR3 DNA follows: TGTGCCAGCAACTTAGATCTAGGCGGCTACACCTTC. The V gene is TRBV6-1, the J gene TRBJ1-2; D remains ambiguous. This CDR3 is built from 12 residues. Germline CDR1 is MNHNS and CDR2 is SASEGT. V was clipped by 7 bases and J by 8 bases, with 14 bases between them.

This chain joins TRBV19 and TRBJ2-7; no clear D gene. Trimming took off 3 bases at V and 2 bases at J, with 17 bases between the two ends. This CDR3 is built from 16 residues. Per germline, CDR1 LNHDA and CDR2 SQIVND (reference sequence). The CDR3 sequence is CASSMVPLDTTYEQYF. The CDR3 DNA reads TGTGCCAGTAGTATGGTGCCCCTAGACACCACCTACGAGCAGTACTTC.

This clonotype appeared many times. The chain couples TRBV2 to TRBJ2-5, with D possibly TRBD2 on 7 matching bases. CDR3 length: 16 amino acids. Trimming removed 5 bases at V and 9 bases at J, with 25 bases between. Germline V gene data show CDR1 as SNHLY and CDR2 as FYNNEI. CDR3 DNA sequence: TGTGCCAGCAGTCAAACTTGGACTAGACCTAGGGGGTCCCAGTACTTC. The encoded protein is CASSQTWTRPRGSQYF. The entire variable domain, with the rest obtained from reference TRBV2 and TRBJ2-5, is as follows: EPEVTQTPSHQVTQMGQEVILRCVPISNHLYFYWYRQILGQKVEFLVSFYNNEISEKSEIFDDQFSVERPDGSNFTLKIRSTKLEDSAMYFCASSQTWTRPRGSQYFGPGTRLLVL.

In regard to this clonotype: One end of the junction varies from germline; a read error may be responsible. V gene TRBV3-1 combines with J gene TRBJ2-7; no firm D call. Per germline, CDR1 LGHDT and CDR2 YNNKEL (reference sequence). This CDR3 region has 14 residues. The chain's CDR3 is CASNQVGASYEQYF. The CDR3 DNA follows: TGTGCCAGCAACCAAGTCGGCGCTTCCTACGAGCAGTACTTC.

This chain connects TRBV19 to TRBJ1-3, with D hard to call. With 8 bases removed from V and 0 bases from J, the gap between germline ends came to 8 bases. Germline V gene data show CDR1 as LNHDA and CDR2 as SQIVND (reference sequence). There are 13 residues in the CDR3. The CDR3 DNA sequence: TGTGCCAGTCTCGGCTCCTCTGGAAACACCATATATTTT. The encoded protein is CASLGSSGNTIYF.

This clonotype was seen ten or more times. This sequence joins TRBV2 and TRBJ1-4; D remains ambiguous. CDR1 SNHLY and CDR2 FYNNEI come from the germline V gene. V was trimmed by 7 bases and J by 8 bases, leaving 14 bases between them. This CDR3 has 13 amino acids. This chain's CDR3 is CASKGGLLEKLFF. CDR3 nucleotide sequence: TGTGCCAGCAAGGGTGGGCTTCTAGAAAAACTGTTTTTT.

This clonotype was detected only once. This chain links TRBV11-2 with TRBJ2-3; D is unresolved. Per germline, CDR1 SGHAT and CDR2 FQNNGV. V dropped 2 bases and J dropped 1 base, with 10 bases sitting between them. The CDR3 consists of 15 residues. The CDR3 spells CASSLTTSGTDTQYF. The DNA of the CDR3 is TGTGCCAGCAGCTTAACTACGTCGGGCACAGATACGCAGTATTTT.

This clonotype was seen more than once but under ten times. The rearrangement joins TRBV4-1 to TRBJ2-7; TRBD1 matches 12 bases. The V segment lost 4 bases and the J segment 0 bases; nucleotides outside the gene matches: 7. The germline gives CDR1 MGHRA, CDR2 YSYEKL. There are 17 residues in the CDR3. The CDR3 DNA sequence: TGCGCCAGCAGCCTTACCGGGACAGGGGGCTTCTCCTACGAGCAGTACTTC. It specifies CASSLTGTGGFSYEQYF.

This clonotype was counted many times. This chain uses TRBV13 with TRBJ1-2, with 7 bases matching TRBD1. Germline CDR1 PRHDT, CDR2 FYEKMQ (reference sequence). The ends lost 6 bases at V and 4 bases at J; junction bases unmatched: 14. This CDR3 region has 16 residues. The CDR3 DNA is TGTGCCAGCAGGAACCGGGACAGACTAACGGGCTATGGCTACACCTTC. Protein sequence: CASRNRDRLTGYGYTF.

This clonotype came up many times. This rearrangement joins TRBV29-1 to TRBJ1-4; no firm D call. There are 10 residues in the CDR3. Germline CDR1 and CDR2: SQVTM and ANQGSEA. The V end lost 6 bases, the J end lost 5 bases, and 4 bases lay between the germline ends. The DNA for the CDR3 is TGCAGCGTGGCGAATGAAAAACTGTTTTTT. Amino acid sequence: CSVANEKLFF.

This clonotype was counted a few times. J is TRBJ1-2 and V is TRBV30; D unclear. Germline CDR1 and CDR2: GTSNPN and SVGIG (reference sequence). The CDR3 is 13 amino acids. V lost 1 base to trimming and J lost 4 bases, with 10 bases between them. CDR3 sequence: CAWSGRAGYGYTF. As DNA, the CDR3 is TGTGCCTGGAGTGGAAGGGCAGGCTATGGCTACACCTTC.

The table lists this clonotype with many counts. V gene TRBV6-2 or TRBV6-3 combines with J gene TRBJ1-5; D is undetermined. The CDR3 has 10 residues. Between the trimmed V and J ends, which lost 5 bases and 12 bases, there was a span of 8 bases. Germline assignment: CDR1 MNHEY and CDR2 SVGEGT. The CDR3 sequence: CASSEVGQHF. CDR3 sequence (DNA): TGTGCCAGCAGTGAAGTGGGCCAGCATTTT.

This sequence joins TRBV7-6 and TRBJ2-5, with 11 bases aligning to TRBD2. This CDR3 spans 16 amino acids. Per germline, CDR1 SGHVS and CDR2 FNYEAQ. The V and J ends lost 5 bases and 2 bases, in that order; junction bases with no gene match: 7. Here the CDR3 reads CASSPLIAGGQETQYF. The DNA for the CDR3 is TGTGCCAGCAGCCCCCTAATAGCGGGGGGGCAAGAGACCCAGTACTTC.

The chain recombines TRBV19 with TRBJ1-5; unclear D gene. Germline V gene lookup returns CDR1 LNHDA and CDR2 SQIVND (reference sequence). V was clipped by 3 bases and J by 11 bases, with 20 bases between them. CDR3 size: 15 residues. DNA for the CDR3: TGTGCCAGTAGTATGGCTTCCGGTTCTCGGCGGACCCAGCATTTT. Translating gives CASSMASGSRRTQHF.

This clonotype was found many times. The genes are TRBV29-1 and TRBJ2-5; D uncertain. Germline CDR1 reads SQVTM; CDR2 reads ANQGSEA. Trimming removed 7 bases at V and 1 base at J, with 13 bases between. The CDR3 loop spans 13 amino acids. As DNA, the CDR3 is TGCAGCGCGACCGGGTCCATCCAAGAGACCCAGTACTTC. This encodes CSATGSIQETQYF.

This clonotype has more than one count but fewer than ten. The chain has TRBV5-1 and TRBJ1-3; no clear D. Germline-derived CDR1 and CDR2 are SGHRS and YFSETQ. Trimming took 5 bases from V and 0 from J, leaving 18 bases between them. CDR3 length: 17 amino acids. In DNA, the CDR3 is TGCGCCAGCAGGCCGGACGGTGAGCCTTACTCTGGAAACACCATATATTTT. Protein: CASRPDGEPYSGNTIYF. The full variable domain, in which reference TRBV5-1 and TRBJ1-3 provide the parts outside the CDR3, is KAGVTQTPRYLIKTRGQQVTLSCSPISGHRSVSWYQQTPGQGLQFLFEYFSETQRNKGNFPGRFSGRQFSNSRSEMNVSTLELGDSALYLCASRPDGEPYSGNTIYFGEGSWLTVV.

This clonotype was counted ten times or more. V is TRBV27 and J is TRBJ1-2, with 9 bases aligning to TRBD1. Trimming took 7 bases from V and 7 from J; bases not matched to a gene: 13. Germline V gene sequence: CDR1 MNHEY, CDR2 SMNVEV (reference sequence). CDR3 length: 15 residues. In nucleotides, the CDR3 is TGTGCCAGCACCCTAAAGAAGGGACAGGGACGTGGCTACACCTTC. Encoded protein: CASTLKKGQGRGYTF.

This clonotype showed up just once. This chain joins TRBV25-1 and TRBJ2-1; D gene ambiguous. The CDR3 covers 13 residues. V lost 2 bases and J 9 bases, leaving 11 bases between the germline ends. CDR1 and CDR2 (germline): MGHDK, SYGVNS. The CDR3, as DNA: TGTGCCAGCAGTGAAAGGCAGTTTCGTGAGCAGTTCTTC. It is translated as CASSERQFREQFF.